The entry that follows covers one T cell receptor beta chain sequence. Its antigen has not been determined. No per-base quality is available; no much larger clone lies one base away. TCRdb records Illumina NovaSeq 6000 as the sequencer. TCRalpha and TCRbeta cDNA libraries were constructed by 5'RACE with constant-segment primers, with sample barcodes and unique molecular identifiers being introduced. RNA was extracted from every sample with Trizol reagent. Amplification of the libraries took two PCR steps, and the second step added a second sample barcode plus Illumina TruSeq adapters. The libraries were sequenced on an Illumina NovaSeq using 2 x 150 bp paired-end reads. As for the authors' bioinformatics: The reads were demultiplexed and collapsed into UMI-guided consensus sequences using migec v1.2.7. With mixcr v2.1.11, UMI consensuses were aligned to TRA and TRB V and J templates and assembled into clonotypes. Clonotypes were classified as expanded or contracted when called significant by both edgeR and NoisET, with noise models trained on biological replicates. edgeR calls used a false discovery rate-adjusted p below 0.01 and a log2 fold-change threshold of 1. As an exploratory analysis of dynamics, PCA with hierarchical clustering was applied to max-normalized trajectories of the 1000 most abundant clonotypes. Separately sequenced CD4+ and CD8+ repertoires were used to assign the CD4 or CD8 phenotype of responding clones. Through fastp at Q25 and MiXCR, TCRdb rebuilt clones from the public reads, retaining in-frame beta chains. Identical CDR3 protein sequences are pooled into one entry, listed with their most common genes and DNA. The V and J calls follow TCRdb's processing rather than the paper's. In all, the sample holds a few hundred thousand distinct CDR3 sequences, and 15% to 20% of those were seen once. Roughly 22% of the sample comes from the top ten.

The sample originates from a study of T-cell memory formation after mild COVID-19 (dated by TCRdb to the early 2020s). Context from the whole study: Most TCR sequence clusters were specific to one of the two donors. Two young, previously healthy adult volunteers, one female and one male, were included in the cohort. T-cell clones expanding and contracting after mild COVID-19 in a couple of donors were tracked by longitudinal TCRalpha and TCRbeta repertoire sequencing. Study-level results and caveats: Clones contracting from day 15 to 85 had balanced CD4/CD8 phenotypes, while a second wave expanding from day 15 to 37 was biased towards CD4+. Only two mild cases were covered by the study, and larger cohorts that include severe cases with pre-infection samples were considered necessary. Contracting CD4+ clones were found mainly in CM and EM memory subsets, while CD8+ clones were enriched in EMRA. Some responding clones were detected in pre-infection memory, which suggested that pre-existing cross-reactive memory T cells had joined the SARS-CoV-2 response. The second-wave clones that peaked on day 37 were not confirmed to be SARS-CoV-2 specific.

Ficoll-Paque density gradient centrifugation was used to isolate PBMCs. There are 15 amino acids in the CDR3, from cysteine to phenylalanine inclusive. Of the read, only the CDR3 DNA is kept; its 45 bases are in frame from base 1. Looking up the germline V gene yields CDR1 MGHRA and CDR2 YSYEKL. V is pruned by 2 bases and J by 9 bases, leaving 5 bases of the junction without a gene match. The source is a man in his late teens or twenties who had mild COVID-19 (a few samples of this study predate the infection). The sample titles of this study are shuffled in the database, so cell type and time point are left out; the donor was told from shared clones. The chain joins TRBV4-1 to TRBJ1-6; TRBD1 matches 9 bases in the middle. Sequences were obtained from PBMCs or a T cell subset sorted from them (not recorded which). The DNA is TGCGCCAGCAGCCAAAACCCGGGACAGGGTTCACCCCTCCACTTT. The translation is CASSQNPGQGSPLHF.